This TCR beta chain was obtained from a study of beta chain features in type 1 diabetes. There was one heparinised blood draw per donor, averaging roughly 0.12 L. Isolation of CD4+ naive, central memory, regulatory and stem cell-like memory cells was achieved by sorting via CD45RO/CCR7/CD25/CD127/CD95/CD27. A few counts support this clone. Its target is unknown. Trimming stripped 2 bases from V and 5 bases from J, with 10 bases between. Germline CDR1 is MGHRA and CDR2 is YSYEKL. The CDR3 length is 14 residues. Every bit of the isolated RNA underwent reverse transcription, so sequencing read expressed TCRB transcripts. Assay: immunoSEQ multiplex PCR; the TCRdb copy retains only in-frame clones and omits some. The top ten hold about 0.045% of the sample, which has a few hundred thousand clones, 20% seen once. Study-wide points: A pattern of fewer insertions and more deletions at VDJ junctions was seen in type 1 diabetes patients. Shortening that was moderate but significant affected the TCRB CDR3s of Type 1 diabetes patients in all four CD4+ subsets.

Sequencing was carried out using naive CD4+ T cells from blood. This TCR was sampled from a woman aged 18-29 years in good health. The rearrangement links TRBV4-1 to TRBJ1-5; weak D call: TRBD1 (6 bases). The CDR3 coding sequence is TGCGCCAGCAGCCAATGGTCAGGGGATCAGCCCCAGCATTTT. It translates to CASSQWSGDQPQHF.